This TCR beta chain was sequenced for a study of cytomegalovirus exposure and HLA in healthy donors. Overall study: Among about 179 million T cells, an earlier analysis found 117 million unique TCR beta sequences.

Germline assignment: CDR1 SGHKS and CDR2 YYEKEE (reference sequence). Trimming at V came to 0 bases and at J to 5 bases, leaving 9 bases not matched to a gene. The CDR3 length is 16 residues. The study ran its PCR with 60 Vbeta and 13 Jbeta primers. Sequencing used immunoSEQ multiplex PCR; TCRdb keeps in-frame clones, though not all of them. The table has approximately 110,000 clones, just over 15% seen once. The receptor's source is a young woman in good health and CMV-seronegative. The gene calls are TRBV5-5 and TRBJ2-5, with 8 nucleotides matching TRBD2. Source material: PBMCs. CDR3 amino acids: CASSLVIAGSRETQYF. CDR3 nucleotides: TGTGCCAGCAGCTTGGTGATAGCGGGAAGCCGGGAGACCCAGTACTTC.